This TCR beta chain was found in a study of blood T cell repertoires in COVID-19. Across the study: Acute and convalescent COVID-19 specimens originated in the United States, Italy and Spain. T cells, B-cell-depleted T cells, or PBMCs provided the cDNA or gDNA that served as material.

In this sample, this clone turned up once. In the original analysis: From reference gene primer amplification, estimates of nucleated cell counts were derived. Sequencing was performed with immunoSEQ multiplex PCR; in TCRdb, only in-frame clones are kept and a portion is missing. V and J calls and clone size are copied from that table; D and trimming were computed from the DNA. The sample contains about 260,000 clones, more than 85% of which appear only once. Sequencing used peripheral blood. The sequence derives from a man younger than 30 with active or convalescent COVID-19.

This CDR3 is CASGTGGVIGGYTF. For the CDR3, the DNA is TGTGCCAGCGGGACAGGGGGCGTAATCGGCGGCTACACCTTC. V usage is TRBV27 and J usage is TRBJ1-2, with TRBD1 matching 12 bases. CDR1 MNHEY and CDR2 SMNVEV come from the germline V gene (reference sequence). The CDR3 runs to 14 residues. Trimming took 8 bases from V and 8 from J; bases not matched to a gene: 9.